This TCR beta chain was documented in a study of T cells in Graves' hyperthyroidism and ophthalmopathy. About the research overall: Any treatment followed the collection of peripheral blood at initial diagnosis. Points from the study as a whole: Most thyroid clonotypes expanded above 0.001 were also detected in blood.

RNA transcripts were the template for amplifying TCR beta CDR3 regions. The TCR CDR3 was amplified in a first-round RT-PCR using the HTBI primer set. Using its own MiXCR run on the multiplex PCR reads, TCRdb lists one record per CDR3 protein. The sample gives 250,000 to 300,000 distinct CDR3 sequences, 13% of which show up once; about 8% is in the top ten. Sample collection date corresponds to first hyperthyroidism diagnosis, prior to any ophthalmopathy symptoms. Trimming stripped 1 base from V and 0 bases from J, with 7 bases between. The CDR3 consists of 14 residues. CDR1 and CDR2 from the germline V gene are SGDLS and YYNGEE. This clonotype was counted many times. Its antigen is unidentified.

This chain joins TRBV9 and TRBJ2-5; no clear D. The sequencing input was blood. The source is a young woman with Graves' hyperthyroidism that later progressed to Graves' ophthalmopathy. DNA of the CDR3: TGTGCCAGCAGCGTAACCGGTGACCAAGAGACCCAGTACTTC. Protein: CASSVTGDQETQYF.